The T cell receptor beta chain under discussion was sequenced for a study of cytomegalovirus exposure and HLA in healthy donors. Primers: 60 Vbeta forward and 13 Jbeta reverse. Libraries were prepared by immunoSEQ multiplex PCR; TCRdb keeps only in-frame clonotypes and omits some of them. The table lists about 150,000 clones, under 90% of them singletons. Study-wide findings and caveats: Analysis was performed later, and it showed HLA-associated TCR beta chains to be more clonally expanded than equally common others.

The CDR3 contains 15 residues. From germline, CDR1 is MRHNA and CDR2 SNTAGT. Of note for this clone: Its antigen is undetermined. A junction end diverges from the germline sequence, so it may reflect a read error.

Sequencing was performed on PBMCs. The chain uses TRBV6-4 and TRBJ2-2, with 13 positions matching TRBD2. This receptor was obtained from a boy between 2 and 15 years old in good health and CMV-seronegative. CDR3 region: CVSSPGTSGAGELFF. The CDR3 coding sequence is TGTGTCAGCAGTCCCGGGACTAGCGGGGCCGGGGAGCTGTTTTTT.